The present TCR beta chain was sequenced within a study of T cells in tuberculosis. As to time point: new active TB diagnosis, blood taken before or within 7 days of starting treatment. Measured with immunoSEQ multiplex PCR; TCRdb has only the in-frame clones, and not every one. Of under 40,000 clones listed, 86% are singletons. Turning to this clone: Its matching antigen is unknown.

Overall study findings and caveats: A GMM-specific repertoire classifier reached about 85% accuracy, AUROC roughly 0.87.

Germline V CDR1 and CDR2: SGHNT, YYREEE (reference sequence). The V gene lost 4 bases and the J gene lost 1 base, with 14 bases spanning the gap. This CDR3 contains 15 residues. The clonotype comes from an adult with tuberculosis. The V gene is TRBV5-4, the J gene TRBJ1-1; no clear D. Specimen: PBMCs, collected at tuberculosis diagnosis. This CDR3 is CASSPGFTKNTEAFF. The CDR3 DNA sequence: TGTGCCAGCAGCCCGGGATTCACCAAGAACACTGAAGCTTTCTTT.